One and the same sample provided the 6 T cell receptor beta chains below, sequenced in a study of regulatory T cells in long-lasting Graves disease. Arm-PCR of CDR3 regions and iRepertoire HTBI primers were used to build TCR beta libraries. TCRdb analysed the multiplex PCR reads with MiXCR anew, one entry per CDR3 protein. This sample has 350,000 to 500,000 distinct CDR3 sequences, with around a fifth found just once. Time point given: persistent/refractory GD, antithyroid drugs over 5 years with positive TRAb. Isolated PBMC RNA provided the starting material for the TCR library. This material consisted of peripheral blood mononuclear cells (PBMCs), taken when the disease was refractory, from a patient treated with antithyroid drugs. These receptor sequences come from a female donor with Graves disease.

This clonotype has a handful of counts. V and J are TRBV5-8 and TRBJ2-2; tentatively, D is TRBD1 or TRBD2 (5 bases each). Germline V CDR1 and CDR2: SGHTS, YDEGEE. V dropped 4 bases and J dropped 6 bases, with 13 bases sitting between them. The CDR3 runs to 14 residues. The CDR3 spells CASSRPRGAGELFF. CDR3 nucleotide sequence: TGTGCCAGCAGCCGACCCCGAGGGGCCGGGGAGCTGTTTTTT.

This clonotype was seen ten or more times. The CDR3 loop is CASSSGQGIQSNQPQHF. CDR3 nucleotides: TGTGCCAGCAGTTCGGGACAGGGGATTCAGAGCAATCAGCCCCAGCATTTT. The rearrangement joins TRBV28 to TRBJ1-5; TRBD1 matches at 10 bases. CDR1 is MDHEN and CDR2 is SYDVKM in the germline V gene. The CDR3 runs 17 residues. Unmatched junction bases numbered 7, after V lost 4 bases and J lost 1 base.

This clonotype was seen at least ten times. The CDR3 loop is CASSVGPRETQYF. As DNA, the CDR3 is TGTGCCAGCAGTGTCGGTCCCCGCGAGACCCAGTACTTC. The chain recombines TRBV27 with TRBJ2-5; D call uncertain. V was clipped by 5 bases and J by 5 bases, with 12 bases between them. Germline assignment: CDR1 MNHEY and CDR2 SMNVEV (reference sequence). There are 13 residues in the CDR3.

This clonotype was detected ten times or more. The rearrangement links TRBV28 to TRBJ1-5, with TRBD1 matching over 9 bases. CDR3 size: 14 residues. The V and J ends lost 2 bases and 7 bases, in that order; junction bases with no gene match: 3. Looked up from germline, CDR1 is MDHEN and CDR2 is SYDVKM. The CDR3, as DNA: TGTGCCAGCAGTTTAACCGGACAGGGGCAGCCCCAGCATTTT. Translating it yields CASSLTGQGQPQHF.

This chain connects TRBV7-2 to TRBJ2-5; 11 bases are shared with TRBD2. Unmatched junction bases numbered 8, after V lost 5 bases and J lost 3 bases. CDR3 length: 16 residues. Germline V gives CDR1 SGHTA, CDR2 FQGNSA. As DNA, the CDR3 is TGTGCCAGCAGCAACCCGGGACTAGCGGCCAAAGAGACCCAGTACTTC. Its protein product is CASSNPGLAAKETQYF. The whole variable domain, filled in from reference TRBV7-2 and TRBJ2-5, reads GAGVSQSPSNKVTEKGKDVELRCDPISGHTALYWYRQSLGQGLEFLIYFQGNSAPDKSGLPSDRFSAERTGGSVSTLTIQRTQQEDSAVYLCASSNPGLAAKETQYFGPGTRLLVL.

This clonotype was seen ten or more times. A junction end diverges from the germline sequence, so it may reflect a read error. V is TRBV5-1 and J is TRBJ1-1; TRBD1 might be the D (5 bases). Germline V gene sequence: CDR1 SGHRS, CDR2 YFSETQ. CDR3 size: 14 residues. DNA of the CDR3: TGTGCCAGCAGCTTGGGGCACCAGAACACTGAAGCTTTCTTT. Protein product: CASSLGHQNTEAFF.